A selection of T cell receptor beta chains follows, all from one sample in a study of metastatic and nonmetastatic thyroid tumors. TCRdb ran MiXCR on the PCR reads. This table has tens of thousands of clones, more than 20% appearing once. Sequenced input: blood. All receptors come from a female donor with papillary thyroid cancer or a benign thyroid nodule (not recorded which). Some clones in this sample may be carry-over from other donors' samples. Each CDR3 is given with its conserved first and last residue. The D gene is left open where the match is weak. Rows may omit the clone size; those that give it use once, few, many or a size class.

V gene,J gene,clone size,D gene,CDR3 protein,CDR3 DNA
TRBV30,TRBJ2-7,many,-,CAWSMDGAYEQYF,TGTGCCTGGAGTATGGACGGAGCCTACGAGCAGTACTTC
TRBV6-1,TRBJ2-7,few,-,CASSAGTTLYEQYF,TGTGCCAGCTCGGCGGGGACCACCCTCTACGAGCAGTACTTC
TRBV20-1,TRBJ2-1,many,-,CSATPNLNEQFF,TGCAGTGCCACTCCCAACCTGAATGAGCAGTTCTTC
TRBV7-2,TRBJ2-1,many,-,CASSFPRAHNEQFF,TGTGCCAGCAGCTTTCCCAGGGCACACAATGAGCAGTTCTTC
TRBV11-2,TRBJ2-7,many,TRBD1,CASSSQTGVEQYF,TGTGCCAGCAGCTCCCAGACAGGGGTCGAGCAGTACTTC
TRBV6-4,TRBJ2-3,many,-,CASSERGDGDTQYF,TGTGCCAGCAGTGAGCGCGGGGACGGAGATACGCAGTATTTT
TRBV6-2/TRBV6-3,TRBJ2-7,-,-,CASYMAGNYEQYF,TGTGCATCTTACATGGCGGGAAACTACGAGCAGTACTTC
TRBV12-3/TRBV12-4,TRBJ2-2,few,-,CASSLSSGTGELFF,TGTGCCAGCAGTTTGAGTAGCGGAACCGGGGAGCTGTTTTTT
TRBV29-1,TRBJ2-3,many,-,CSVEDRTELADTQYF,TGCAGCGTTGAAGATCGAACAGAGTTAGCAGATACGCAGTATTTT
TRBV7-8,TRBJ2-1,many,-,CASSVSRVNEQFF,TGTGCCAGCAGCGTATCACGTGTCAATGAGCAGTTCTTC
TRBV12-3/TRBV12-4,TRBJ2-1,many,-,CATSWGDEQFF,TGTGCCACCTCCTGGGGCGATGAGCAGTTCTTC
TRBV19,TRBJ1-5,-,-,CASSRSGSINQPQHF,TGTGCCAGTAGTCGGTCTGGAAGCATCAATCAGCCCCAGCATTTT
TRBV25-1,TRBJ2-5,many,TRBD1,CASGRDRRVF,TGTGCCAGCGGCCGGGACAGGAGAGTCTTC
TRBV12-3/TRBV12-4,TRBJ2-2,many,-,CASRGGWAGELFF,TGTGCCAGCAGAGGCGGATGGGCCGGGGAGCTGTTTTTT
TRBV10-3,TRBJ2-7,-,-,CAISDPFYEQYF,TGTGCCATCAGTGACCCCTTCTACGAGCAGTACTTC
TRBV5-4,TRBJ2-5,few,TRBD2,CASSSGGSSGGQETQYF,TGTGCCAGCAGCTCAGGCGGGTCTAGCGGGGGGCAAGAGACCCAGTACTTC
TRBV7-9,TRBJ2-1,-,-,CASSLIVNYNEQFF,TGTGCCAGCAGCTTAATTGTTAACTACAATGAGCAGTTCTTC
TRBV7-6,TRBJ2-7,many,-,CASSSSFVRAPTYEQYF,TGTGCCAGCAGCTCATCCTTTGTCCGGGCCCCTACCTACGAGCAGTACTTC
TRBV20-1,TRBJ2-7,medium-sized,-,CSATGYTYEQYF,TGCAGTGCTACGGGTTACACCTACGAGCAGTACTTC
TRBV12-5,TRBJ2-1,-,-,CAGVGRRQHNEQFF,TGTGCCGGGGTGGGGCGGCGGCAACACAATGAGCAGTTCTTC
TRBV27,TRBJ2-7,few,TRBD1,CASSRQGVASGEQYF,TGTGCCAGCAGCCGGCAGGGGGTGGCCAGCGGAGAGCAGTACTTC
TRBV24-1,TRBJ2-5,many,TRBD2,CATSDPHGTSGKGETQYF,TGTGCCACCAGTGACCCACATGGGACTAGCGGGAAAGGGGAGACCCAGTACTTC
TRBV7-6,TRBJ1-3,-,-,CASSLVQLSGHTIYF,TGTGCCAGCAGCTTAGTGCAACTCTCTGGACACACCATATATTTT
TRBV20-1,TRBJ2-7,medium-sized,-,CSAPSDKGWYEQYF,TGCAGTGCTCCTTCGGACAAGGGTTGGTACGAGCAGTACTTC
TRBV13,TRBJ2-1,-,-,CASSPVGGYNEQFF,TGTGCCAGCAGCCCAGTGGGCGGATACAATGAGCAGTTCTTC
TRBV6-1,TRBJ2-5,-,TRBD2,CASRTGLSGGRDTQYF,TGTGCCAGCAGAACGGGACTATCTGGGGGTCGAGATACCCAGTACTTC
TRBV18,TRBJ1-1,many,-,CASSPRGGDTEAFF,TGTGCCAGCTCACCACGGGGGGGAGACACTGAAGCTTTCTTT
TRBV7-2,TRBJ1-2,many,TRBD1,CASSLAGQGLSYGYTF,TGTGCCAGCAGCTTAGCGGGACAGGGGCTTTCCTATGGCTACACCTTC
TRBV6-1,TRBJ2-3,few,-,CASGEGGVGTDTQYF,TGTGCCAGCGGCGAGGGGGGGGTCGGCACAGATACGCAGTATTTT
TRBV5-1,TRBJ2-3,many,-,CASSSTRGTDTQYF,TGCGCCAGCAGTTCAACCAGGGGCACAGATACGCAGTATTTT
TRBV4-1,TRBJ2-1,many,-,CASSQSPLSRVNEQFF,TGCGCCAGCAGCCAAAGTCCGCTCTCCCGAGTAAATGAGCAGTTCTTC
TRBV6-1,TRBJ1-1,-,-,CASSLGLVTEAFF,TGTGCCAGCAGTCTCGGGCTTGTTACTGAAGCTTTCTTT
TRBV6-1,TRBJ2-6,medium-sized,TRBD1,CASTGGAPSGANVLTF,TGTGCCAGCACAGGGGGCGCTCCCTCTGGGGCCAACGTCCTGACTTTC
TRBV6-1,TRBJ1-4,many,TRBD1,CATQTGELRKLFF,TGTGCCACTCAAACAGGGGAATTGAGAAAACTGTTTTTT
TRBV20-1,TRBJ1-2,-,-,CSARPPHGVVRYTF,TGCAGTGCTAGACCCCCTCACGGGGTAGTCCGCTACACCTTC